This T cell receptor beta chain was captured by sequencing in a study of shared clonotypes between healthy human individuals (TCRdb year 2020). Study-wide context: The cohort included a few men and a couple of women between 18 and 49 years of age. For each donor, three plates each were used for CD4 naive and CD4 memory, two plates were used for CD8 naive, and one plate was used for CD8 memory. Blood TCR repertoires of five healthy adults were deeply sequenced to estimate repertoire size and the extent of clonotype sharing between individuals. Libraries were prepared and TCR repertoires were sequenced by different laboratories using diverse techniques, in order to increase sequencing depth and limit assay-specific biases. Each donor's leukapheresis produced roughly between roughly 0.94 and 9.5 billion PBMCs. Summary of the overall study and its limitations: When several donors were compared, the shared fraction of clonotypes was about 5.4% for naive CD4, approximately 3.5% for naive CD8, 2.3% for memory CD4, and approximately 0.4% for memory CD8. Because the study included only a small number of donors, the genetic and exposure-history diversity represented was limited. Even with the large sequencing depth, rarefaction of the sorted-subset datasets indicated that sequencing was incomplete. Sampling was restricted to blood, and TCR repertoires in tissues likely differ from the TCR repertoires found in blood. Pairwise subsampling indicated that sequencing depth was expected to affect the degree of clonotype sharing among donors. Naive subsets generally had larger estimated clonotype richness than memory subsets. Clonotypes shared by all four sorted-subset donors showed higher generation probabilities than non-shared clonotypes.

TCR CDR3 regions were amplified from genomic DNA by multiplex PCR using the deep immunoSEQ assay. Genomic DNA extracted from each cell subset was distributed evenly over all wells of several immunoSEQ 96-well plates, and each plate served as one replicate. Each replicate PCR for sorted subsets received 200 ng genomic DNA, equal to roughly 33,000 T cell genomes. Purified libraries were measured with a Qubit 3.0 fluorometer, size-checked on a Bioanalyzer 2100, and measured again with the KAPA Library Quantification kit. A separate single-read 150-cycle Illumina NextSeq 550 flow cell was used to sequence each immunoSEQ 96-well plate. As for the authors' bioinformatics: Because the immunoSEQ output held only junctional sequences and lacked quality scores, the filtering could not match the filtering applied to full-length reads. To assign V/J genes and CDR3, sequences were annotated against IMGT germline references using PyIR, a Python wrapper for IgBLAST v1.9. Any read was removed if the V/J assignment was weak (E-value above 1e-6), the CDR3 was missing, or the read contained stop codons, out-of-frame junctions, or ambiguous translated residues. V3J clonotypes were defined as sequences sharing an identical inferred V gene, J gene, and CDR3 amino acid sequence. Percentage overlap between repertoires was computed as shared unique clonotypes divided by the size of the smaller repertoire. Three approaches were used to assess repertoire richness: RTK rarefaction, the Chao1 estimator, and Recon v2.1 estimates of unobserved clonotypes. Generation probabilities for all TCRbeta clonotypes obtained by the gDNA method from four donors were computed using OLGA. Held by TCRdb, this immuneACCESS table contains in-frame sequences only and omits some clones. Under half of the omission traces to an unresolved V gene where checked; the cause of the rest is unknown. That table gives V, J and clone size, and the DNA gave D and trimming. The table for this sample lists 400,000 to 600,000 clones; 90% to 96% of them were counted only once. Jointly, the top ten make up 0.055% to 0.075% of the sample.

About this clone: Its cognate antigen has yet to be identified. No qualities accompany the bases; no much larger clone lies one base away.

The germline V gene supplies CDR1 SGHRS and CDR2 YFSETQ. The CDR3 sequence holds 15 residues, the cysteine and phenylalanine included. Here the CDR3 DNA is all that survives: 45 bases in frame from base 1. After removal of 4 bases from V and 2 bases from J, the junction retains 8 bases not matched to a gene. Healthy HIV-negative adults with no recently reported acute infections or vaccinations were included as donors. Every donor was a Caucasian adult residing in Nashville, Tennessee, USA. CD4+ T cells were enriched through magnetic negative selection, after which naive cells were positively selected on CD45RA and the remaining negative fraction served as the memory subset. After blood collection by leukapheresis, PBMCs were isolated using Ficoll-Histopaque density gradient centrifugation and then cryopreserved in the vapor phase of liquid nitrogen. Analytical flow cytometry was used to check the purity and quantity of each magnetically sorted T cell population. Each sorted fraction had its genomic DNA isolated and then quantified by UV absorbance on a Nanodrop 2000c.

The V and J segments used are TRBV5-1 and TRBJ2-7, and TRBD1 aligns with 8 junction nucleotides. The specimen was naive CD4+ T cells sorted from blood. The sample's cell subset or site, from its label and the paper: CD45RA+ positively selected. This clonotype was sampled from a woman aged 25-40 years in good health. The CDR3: CASSPGQGDTYEQYF. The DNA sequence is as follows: TGCGCCAGCAGCCCCGGACAGGGAGATACCTACGAGCAGTACTTC. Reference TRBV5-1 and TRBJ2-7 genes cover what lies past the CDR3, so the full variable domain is KAGVTQTPRYLIKTRGQQVTLSCSPISGHRSVSWYQQTPGQGLQFLFEYFSETQRNKGNFPGRFSGRQFSNSRSEMNVSTLELGDSALYLCASSPGQGDTYEQYFGPGTRLTVT.